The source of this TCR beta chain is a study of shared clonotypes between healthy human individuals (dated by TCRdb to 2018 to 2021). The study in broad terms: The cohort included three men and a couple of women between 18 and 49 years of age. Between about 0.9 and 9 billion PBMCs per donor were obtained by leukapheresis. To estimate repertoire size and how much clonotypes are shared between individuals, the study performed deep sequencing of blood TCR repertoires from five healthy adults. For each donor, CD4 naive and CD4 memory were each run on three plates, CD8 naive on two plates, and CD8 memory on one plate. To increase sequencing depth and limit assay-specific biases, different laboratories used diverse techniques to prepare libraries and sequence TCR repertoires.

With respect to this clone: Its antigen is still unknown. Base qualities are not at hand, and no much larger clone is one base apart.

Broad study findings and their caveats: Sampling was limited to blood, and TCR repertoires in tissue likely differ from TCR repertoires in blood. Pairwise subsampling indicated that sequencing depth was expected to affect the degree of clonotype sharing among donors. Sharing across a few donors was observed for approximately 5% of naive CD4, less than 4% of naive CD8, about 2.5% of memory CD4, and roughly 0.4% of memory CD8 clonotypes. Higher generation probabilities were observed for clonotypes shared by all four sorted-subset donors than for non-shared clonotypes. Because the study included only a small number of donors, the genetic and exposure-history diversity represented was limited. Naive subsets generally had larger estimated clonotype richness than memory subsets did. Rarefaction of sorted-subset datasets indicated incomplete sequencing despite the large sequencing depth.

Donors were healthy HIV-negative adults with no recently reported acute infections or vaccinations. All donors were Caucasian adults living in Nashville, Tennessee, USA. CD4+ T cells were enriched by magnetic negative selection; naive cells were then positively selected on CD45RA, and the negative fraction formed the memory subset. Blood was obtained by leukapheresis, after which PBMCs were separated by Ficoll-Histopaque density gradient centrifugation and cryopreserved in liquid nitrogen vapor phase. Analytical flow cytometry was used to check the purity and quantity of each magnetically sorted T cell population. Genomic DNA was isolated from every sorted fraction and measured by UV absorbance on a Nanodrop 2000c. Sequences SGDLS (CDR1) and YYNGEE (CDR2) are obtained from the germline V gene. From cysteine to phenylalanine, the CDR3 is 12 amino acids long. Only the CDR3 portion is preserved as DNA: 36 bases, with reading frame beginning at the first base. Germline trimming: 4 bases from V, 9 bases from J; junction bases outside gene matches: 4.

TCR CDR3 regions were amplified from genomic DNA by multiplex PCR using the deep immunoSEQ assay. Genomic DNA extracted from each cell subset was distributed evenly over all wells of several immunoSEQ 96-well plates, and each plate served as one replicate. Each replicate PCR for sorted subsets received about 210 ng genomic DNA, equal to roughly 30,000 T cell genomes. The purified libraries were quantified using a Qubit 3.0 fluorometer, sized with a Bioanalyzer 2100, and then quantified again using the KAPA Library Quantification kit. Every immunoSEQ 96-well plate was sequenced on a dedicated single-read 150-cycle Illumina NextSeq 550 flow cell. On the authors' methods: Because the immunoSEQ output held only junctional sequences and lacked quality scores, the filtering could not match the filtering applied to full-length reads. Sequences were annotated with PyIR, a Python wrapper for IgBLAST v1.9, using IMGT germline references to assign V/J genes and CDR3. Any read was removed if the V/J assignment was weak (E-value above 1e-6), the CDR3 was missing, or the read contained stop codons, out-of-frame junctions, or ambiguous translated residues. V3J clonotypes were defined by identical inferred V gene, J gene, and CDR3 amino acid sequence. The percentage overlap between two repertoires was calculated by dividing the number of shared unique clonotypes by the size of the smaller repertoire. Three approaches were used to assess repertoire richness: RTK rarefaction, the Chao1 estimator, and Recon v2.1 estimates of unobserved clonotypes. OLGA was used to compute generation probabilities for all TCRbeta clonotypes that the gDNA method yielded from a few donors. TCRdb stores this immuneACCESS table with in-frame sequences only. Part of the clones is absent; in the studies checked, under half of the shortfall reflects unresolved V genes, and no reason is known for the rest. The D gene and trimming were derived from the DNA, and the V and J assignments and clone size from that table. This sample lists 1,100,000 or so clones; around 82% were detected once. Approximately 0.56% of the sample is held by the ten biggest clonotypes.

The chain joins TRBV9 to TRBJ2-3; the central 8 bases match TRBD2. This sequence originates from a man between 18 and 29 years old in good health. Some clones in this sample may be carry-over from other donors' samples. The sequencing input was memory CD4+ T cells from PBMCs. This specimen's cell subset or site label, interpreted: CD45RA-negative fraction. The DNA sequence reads TGTGCCAGCAGCCGCCCGGGAGGGACGCAGTATTTT. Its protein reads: CASSRPGGTQYF.